This T cell receptor (beta chain) was found in a study of control samples from healthy donors and cancer patients. Profiling relied on immunoSEQ multiplex PCR, and the TCRdb table lists in-frame clones only, not all of them. The data show approximately 70,000 clones, around nine tenths seen once. The V gene lost 5 bases and the J gene lost 8 bases, with 18 bases spanning the gap. The germline V gene encodes CDR1 LNHNV and CDR2 YYDKDF (reference sequence). CDR3 length: 15 amino acids. The sequence was collected from a man in his 60s with lung cancer. This chain uses TRBV15 with TRBJ1-4; D unclear. Source material: PBMCs. The CDR3 DNA reads TGTGCCACCAGCCCCCGTTTCTCCGCGGGCGAAAAACTGTTTTTT. Protein: CATSPRFSAGEKLFF.